This T cell receptor beta chain emerged from a study of cytomegalovirus exposure and HLA in healthy donors. About the research overall: It was reported in a later analysis that the same platform had been used for the 120 validation repertoires as for the approximately 730 first-cohort repertoires. Study-level points and caveats: First-cohort TCR clusters tended to co-occur in the 90 to 150 validation repertoires, a later analysis found. Cytomegalovirus association was assigned to about 150 TCR beta chains. Specificity of a few CMV-associated chains for CMV antigens was verified in vitro.

Regarding this clone: Antigen unknown.

Deletions cut 3 bases from V and 3 bases from J, with 9 bases between. Germline CDR1 reads SGHAT; CDR2 reads FQNNGV. The CDR3 consists of 13 residues. Assay used: immunoSEQ multiplex PCR; TCRdb lists only in-frame clones, some missing. This sample carries tens of thousands of clones, 91% of them seen once, and the ten largest clones take about 2.2%. This sequence joins TRBV11-2 and TRBJ2-7; D is perhaps TRBD2 (6 bases). This receptor was identified in a woman aged 25-40 years in good health and CMV-seronegative. Material: PBMCs. CDR3 in amino acids: CASSFGTLYEQYF. The CDR3 DNA is TGTGCCAGCAGCTTTGGGACTCTCTACGAGCAGTACTTC.